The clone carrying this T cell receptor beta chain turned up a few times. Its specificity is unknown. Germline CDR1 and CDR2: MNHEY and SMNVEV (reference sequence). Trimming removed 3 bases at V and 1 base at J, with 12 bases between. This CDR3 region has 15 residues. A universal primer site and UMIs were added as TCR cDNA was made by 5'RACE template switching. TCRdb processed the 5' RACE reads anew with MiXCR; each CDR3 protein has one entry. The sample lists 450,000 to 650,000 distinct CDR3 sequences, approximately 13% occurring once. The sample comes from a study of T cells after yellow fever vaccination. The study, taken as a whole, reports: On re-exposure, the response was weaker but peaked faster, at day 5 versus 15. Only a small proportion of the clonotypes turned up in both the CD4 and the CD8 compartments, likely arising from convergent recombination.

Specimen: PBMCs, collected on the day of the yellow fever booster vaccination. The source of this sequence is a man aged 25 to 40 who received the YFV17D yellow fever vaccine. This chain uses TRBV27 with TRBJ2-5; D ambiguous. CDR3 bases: TGTGCCAGCAGTTTCCGCGGTTCCACCCAAGAGACCCAGTACTTC. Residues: CASSFRGSTQETQYF.